Sequencing of this T cell receptor (beta chain) was carried out in a study of identical twins. Study-wide results and limits: Within cord blood, abundant beta clonotypes carried fewer insertions, but memory repertoires showed no such trend. Surplus twin overlap in beta out-of-frame sequences was less pronounced. Invariant MAIT and iNKT cells could partly confound zero-insertion analyses.

This clonotype was seen at least ten times. Its specificity is not known. Trimming removed 5 bases at V and 1 base at J, with 14 bases between. This CDR3 is 16 amino acids long. A universal primer site was added by template switching, and unique molecular identifiers were carried by the cDNA. MiXCR, applied by TCRdb to the 5' RACE reads, yields one record per CDR3 protein. The sample gives approximately 700,000 distinct CDR3 sequences, roughly 6% of which show up once; approximately 2% is in the top ten. The origin of this receptor is a man younger than 35 in good health. J is TRBJ2-2 and V is TRBV12-3 or TRBV12-4, with D perhaps given as TRBD1 or TRBD2 (5 bases each). The sample consisted of naive T cells sorted from blood. DNA of the CDR3: TGTGCCAGCAGTAGGACGGGACGGCTGAACACCGGGGAGCTGTTTTTT. It encodes CASSRTGRLNTGELFF.